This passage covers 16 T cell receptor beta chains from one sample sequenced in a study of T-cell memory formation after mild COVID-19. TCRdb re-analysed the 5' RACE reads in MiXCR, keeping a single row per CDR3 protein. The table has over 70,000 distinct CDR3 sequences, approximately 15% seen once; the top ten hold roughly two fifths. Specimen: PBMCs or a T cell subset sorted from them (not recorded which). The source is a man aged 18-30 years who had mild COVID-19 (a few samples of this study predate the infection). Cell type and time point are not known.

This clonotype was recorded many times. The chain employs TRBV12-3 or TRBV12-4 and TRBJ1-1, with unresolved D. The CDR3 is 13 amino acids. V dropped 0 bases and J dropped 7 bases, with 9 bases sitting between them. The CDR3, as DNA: TGTGCCAGCAGTTTAGCGCTTAGTCGTGAAGCTTTCTTT. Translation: CASSLALSREAFF.

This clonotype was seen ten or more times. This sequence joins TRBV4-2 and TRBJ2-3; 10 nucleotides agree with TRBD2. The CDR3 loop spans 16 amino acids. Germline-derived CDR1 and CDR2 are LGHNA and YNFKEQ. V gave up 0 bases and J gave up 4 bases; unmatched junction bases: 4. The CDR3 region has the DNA TGTGCCAGCAGCCAAGATCAGCGGGGGGGCCCAGATACGCAGTATTTT. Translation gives CASSQDQRGGPDTQYF.

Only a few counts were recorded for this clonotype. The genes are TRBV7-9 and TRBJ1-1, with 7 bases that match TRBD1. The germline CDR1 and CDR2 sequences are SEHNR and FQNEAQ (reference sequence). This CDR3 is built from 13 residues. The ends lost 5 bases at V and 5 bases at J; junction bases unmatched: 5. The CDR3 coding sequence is TGTGCCAGCAGCGTGACAGGGTCTACTGAAGCTTTCTTT. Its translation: CASSVTGSTEAFF.

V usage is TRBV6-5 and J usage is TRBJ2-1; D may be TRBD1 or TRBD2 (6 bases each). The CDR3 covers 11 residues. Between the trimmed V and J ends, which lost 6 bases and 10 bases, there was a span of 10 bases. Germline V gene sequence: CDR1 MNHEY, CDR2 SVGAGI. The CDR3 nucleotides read TGTGCCAGCAGCCCCGGGGGCGAGCAGTTCTTC. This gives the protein CASSPGGEQFF.

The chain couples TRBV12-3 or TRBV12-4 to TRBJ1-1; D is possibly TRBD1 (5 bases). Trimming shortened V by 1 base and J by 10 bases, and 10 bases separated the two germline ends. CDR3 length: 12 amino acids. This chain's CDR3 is CASSLGSGPAFF. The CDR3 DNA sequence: TGTGCCAGCAGTTTAGGGTCGGGGCCAGCTTTCTTT.

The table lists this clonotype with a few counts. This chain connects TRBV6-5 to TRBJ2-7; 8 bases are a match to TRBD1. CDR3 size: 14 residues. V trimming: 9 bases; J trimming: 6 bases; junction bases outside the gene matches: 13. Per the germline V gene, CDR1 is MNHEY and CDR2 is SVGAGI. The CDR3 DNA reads TGTGCCAGATACTACGGGACAGGTCGTGGCGAGCAGTACGTC. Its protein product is CARYYGTGRGEQYV.

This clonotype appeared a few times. The chain's CDR3 is CASRTGGDEQFF. DNA of the CDR3: TGCGCCAGCAGGACAGGGGGAGATGAGCAGTTCTTC. The chain couples TRBV10-2 to TRBJ2-1; TRBD1 matches 9 bases. CDR1 WSHSY and CDR2 SAAADI come from the germline V gene. The CDR3 consists of 12 residues. V was clipped by 6 bases and J by 8 bases; unmatched bases: 2.

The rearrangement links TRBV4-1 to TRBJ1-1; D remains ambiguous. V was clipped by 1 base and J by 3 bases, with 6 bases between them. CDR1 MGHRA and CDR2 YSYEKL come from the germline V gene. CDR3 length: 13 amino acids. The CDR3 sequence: CASSQARYTEAFF. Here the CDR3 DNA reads TGCGCCAGCAGCCAAGCGAGGTACACTGAAGCTTTCTTT.

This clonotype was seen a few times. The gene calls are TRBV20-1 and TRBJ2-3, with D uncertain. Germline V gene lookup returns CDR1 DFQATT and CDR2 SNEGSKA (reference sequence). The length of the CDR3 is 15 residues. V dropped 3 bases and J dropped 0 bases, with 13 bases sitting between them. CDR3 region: CSASQPFRSTDTQYF. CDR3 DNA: TGCAGTGCTAGCCAGCCCTTCCGTAGCACAGATACGCAGTATTTT.

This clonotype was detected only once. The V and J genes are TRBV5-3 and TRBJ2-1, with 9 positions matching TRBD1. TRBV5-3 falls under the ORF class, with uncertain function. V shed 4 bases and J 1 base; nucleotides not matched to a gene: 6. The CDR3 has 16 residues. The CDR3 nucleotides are TGTGCCAGAAGCACAGGGGGCACTGGGTCCTACAATGAGCAGTTCTTC. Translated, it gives CARSTGGTGSYNEQFF.

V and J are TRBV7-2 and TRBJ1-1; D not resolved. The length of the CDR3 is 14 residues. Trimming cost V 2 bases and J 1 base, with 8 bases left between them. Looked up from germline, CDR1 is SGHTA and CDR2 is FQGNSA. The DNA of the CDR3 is TGTGCCAGCAGCTTATACGCGGGGAACACTGAAGCTTTCTTT. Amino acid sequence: CASSLYAGNTEAFF. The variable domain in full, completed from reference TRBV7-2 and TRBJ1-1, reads GAGVSQSPSNKVTEKGKDVELRCDPISGHTALYWYRQSLGQGLEFLIYFQGNSAPDKSGLPSDRFSAERTGGSVSTLTIQRTQQEDSAVYLCASSLYAGNTEAFFGQGTRLTVV.

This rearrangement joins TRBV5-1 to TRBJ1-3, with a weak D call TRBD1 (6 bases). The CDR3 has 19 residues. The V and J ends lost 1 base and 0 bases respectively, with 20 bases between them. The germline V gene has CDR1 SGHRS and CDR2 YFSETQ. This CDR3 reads CASSLTRTDNPFSGNTIYF. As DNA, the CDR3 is TGCGCCAGCAGCTTGACGAGGACAGATAACCCCTTCTCTGGAAACACCATATATTTT. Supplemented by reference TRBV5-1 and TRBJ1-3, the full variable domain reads KAGVTQTPRYLIKTRGQQVTLSCSPISGHRSVSWYQQTPGQGLQFLFEYFSETQRNKGNFPGRFSGRQFSNSRSEMNVSTLELGDSALYLCASSLTRTDNPFSGNTIYFGEGSWLTVV.

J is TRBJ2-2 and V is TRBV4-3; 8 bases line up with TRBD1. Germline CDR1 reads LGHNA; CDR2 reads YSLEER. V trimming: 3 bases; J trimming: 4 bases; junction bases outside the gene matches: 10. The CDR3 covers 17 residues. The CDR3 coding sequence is TGCGCCAGCAGCCAGGAAGGGACAGGCCAGTTCACCGGGGAGCTGTTTTTT. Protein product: CASSQEGTGQFTGELFF.

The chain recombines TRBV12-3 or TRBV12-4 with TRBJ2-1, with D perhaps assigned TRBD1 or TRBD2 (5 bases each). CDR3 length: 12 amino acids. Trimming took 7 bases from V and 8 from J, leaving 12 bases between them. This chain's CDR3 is CASKAGSDEQFF. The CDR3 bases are TGTGCCAGCAAGGCAGGGAGCGATGAGCAGTTCTTC.

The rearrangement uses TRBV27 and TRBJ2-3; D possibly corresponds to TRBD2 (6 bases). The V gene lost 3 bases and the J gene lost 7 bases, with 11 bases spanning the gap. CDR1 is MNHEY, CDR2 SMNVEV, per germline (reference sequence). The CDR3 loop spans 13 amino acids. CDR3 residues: CASSLTRVHTQYF. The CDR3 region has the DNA TGTGCCAGCAGTTTGACTAGAGTTCATACGCAGTATTTT.

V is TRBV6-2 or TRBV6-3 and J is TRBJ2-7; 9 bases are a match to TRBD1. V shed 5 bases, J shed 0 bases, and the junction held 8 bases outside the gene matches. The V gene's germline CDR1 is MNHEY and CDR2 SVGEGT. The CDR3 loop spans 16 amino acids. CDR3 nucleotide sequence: TGTGCCAGCAGTACCCTCCGGGACAGGGTCTCCTACGAGCAGTACGTC. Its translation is CASSTLRDRVSYEQYV.